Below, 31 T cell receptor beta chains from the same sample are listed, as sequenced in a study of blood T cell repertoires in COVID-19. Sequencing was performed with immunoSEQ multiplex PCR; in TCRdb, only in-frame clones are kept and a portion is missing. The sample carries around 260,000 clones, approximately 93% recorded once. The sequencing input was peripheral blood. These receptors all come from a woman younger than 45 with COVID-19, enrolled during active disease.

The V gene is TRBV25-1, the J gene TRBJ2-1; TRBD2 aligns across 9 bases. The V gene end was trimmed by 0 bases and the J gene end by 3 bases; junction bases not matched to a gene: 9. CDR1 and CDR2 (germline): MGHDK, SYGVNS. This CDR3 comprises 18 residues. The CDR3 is CASSEYFAGGLNYNEQFF. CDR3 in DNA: TGTGCCAGCAGTGAATATTTCGCGGGGGGGCTCAACTACAATGAGCAGTTCTTC.

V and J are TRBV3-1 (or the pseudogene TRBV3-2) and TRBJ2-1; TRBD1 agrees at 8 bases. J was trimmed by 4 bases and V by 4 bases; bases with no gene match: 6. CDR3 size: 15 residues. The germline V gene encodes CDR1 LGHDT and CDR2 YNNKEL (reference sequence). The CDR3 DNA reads TGTGCCAGCAGCCCTTCAGGGGGCCCATACAATGAGCAGTTCTTC. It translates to CASSPSGGPYNEQFF.

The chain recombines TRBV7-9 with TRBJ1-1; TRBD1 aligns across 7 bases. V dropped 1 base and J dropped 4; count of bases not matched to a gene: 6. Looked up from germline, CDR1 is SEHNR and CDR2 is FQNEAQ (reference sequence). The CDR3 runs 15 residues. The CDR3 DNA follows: TGTGCCAGCAGCTTAGAAGGGGGCTGGGGCACTGAAGCTTTCTTT. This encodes CASSLEGGWGTEAFF.

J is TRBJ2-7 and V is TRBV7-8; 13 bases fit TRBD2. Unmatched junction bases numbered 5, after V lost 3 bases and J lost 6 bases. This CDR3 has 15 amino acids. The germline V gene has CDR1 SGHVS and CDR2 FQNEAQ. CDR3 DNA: TGTGCCAGCAGCTTCGGGGGACTAGCGGGGAGCGAGCAGTACTTC. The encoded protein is CASSFGGLAGSEQYF.

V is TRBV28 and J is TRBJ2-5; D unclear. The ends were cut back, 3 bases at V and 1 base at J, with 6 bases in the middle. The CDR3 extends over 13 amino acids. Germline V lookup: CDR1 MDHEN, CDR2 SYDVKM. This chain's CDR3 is CASSFSIQETQYF. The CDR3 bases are TGTGCCAGCAGTTTTTCCATCCAAGAGACCCAGTACTTC.

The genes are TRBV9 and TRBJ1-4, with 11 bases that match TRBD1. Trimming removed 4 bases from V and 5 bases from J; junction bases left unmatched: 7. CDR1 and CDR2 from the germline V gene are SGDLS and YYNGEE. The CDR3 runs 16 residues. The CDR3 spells CASSQGQGGANEKLFF. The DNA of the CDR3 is TGTGCCAGCAGCCAGGGACAGGGGGGAGCAAATGAAAAACTGTTTTTT.

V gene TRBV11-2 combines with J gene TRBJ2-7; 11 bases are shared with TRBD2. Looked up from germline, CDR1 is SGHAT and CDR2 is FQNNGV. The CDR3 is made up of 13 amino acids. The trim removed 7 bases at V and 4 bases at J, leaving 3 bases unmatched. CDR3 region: CASTIAGGYEQYF. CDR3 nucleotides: TGTGCCAGCACCATAGCGGGGGGGTACGAGCAGTACTTC.

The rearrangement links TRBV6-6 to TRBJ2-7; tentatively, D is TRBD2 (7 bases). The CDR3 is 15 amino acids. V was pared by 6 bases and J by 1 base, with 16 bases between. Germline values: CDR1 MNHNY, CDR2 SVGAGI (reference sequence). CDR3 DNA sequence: TGTGCCAGCAGCGCGGTGGGGGGGCAATCCTACGAGCAGTACTTC. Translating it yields CASSAVGGQSYEQYF.

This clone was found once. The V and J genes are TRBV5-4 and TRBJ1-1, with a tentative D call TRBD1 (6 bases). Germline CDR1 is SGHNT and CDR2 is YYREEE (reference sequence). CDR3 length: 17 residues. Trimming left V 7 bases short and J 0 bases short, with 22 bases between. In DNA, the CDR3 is TGTGCCAGCGGCATATCCGACAGGAGCCCAATGAACACTGAAGCTTTCTTT. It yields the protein CASGISDRSPMNTEAFF.

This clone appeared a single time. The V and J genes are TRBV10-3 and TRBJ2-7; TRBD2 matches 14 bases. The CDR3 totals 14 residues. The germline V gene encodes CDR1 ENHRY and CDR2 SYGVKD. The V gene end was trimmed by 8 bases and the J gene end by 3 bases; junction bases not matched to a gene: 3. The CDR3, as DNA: TGTGCCATCGCCGGGACTAGCGGGAGCTACGAGCAGTACTTC. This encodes CAIAGTSGSYEQYF.

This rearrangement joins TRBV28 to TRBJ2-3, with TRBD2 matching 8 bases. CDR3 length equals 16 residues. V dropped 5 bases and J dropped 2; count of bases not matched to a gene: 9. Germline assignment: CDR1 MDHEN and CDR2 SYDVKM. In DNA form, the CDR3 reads TGTGCCAGCAGTCTCACCGGGACTAGAGACACAGATACGCAGTATTTT. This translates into CASSLTGTRDTDTQYF. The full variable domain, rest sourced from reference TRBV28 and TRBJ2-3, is DVKVTQSSRYLVKRTGEKVFLECVQDMDHENMFWYRQDPGLGLRLIYFSYDVKMKEKGDIPEGYSVSREKKERFSLILESASTNQTSMYLCASSLTGTRDTDTQYFGPGTRLTVL.

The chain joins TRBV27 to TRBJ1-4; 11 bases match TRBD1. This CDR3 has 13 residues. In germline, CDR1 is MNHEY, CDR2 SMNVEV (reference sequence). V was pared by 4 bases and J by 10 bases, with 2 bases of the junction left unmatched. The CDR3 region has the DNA TGTGCCAGCAGTTCCGGGACAGGGGGAAAACTGTTTTTT. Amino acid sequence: CASSSGTGGKLFF.

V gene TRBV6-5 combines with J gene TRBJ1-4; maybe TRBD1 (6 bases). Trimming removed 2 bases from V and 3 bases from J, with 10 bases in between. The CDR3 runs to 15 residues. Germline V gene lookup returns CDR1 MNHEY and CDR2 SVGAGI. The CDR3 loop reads CASSYGGWANEKLFF. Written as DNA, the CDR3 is TGTGCCAGCAGTTACGGGGGCTGGGCTAATGAAAAACTGTTTTTT.

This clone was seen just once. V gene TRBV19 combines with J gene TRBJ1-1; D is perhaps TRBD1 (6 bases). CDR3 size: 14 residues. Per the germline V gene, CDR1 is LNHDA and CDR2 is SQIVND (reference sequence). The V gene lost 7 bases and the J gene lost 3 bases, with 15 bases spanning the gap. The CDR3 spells CASKADSTDTEAFF. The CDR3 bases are TGTGCCAGTAAGGCGGACAGCACGGACACTGAAGCTTTCTTT.

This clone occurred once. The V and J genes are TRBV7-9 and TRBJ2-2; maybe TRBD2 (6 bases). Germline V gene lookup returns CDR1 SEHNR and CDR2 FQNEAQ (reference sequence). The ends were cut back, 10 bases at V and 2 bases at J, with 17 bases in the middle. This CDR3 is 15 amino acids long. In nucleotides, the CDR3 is TGTGCCACCTACTTTGGCGCGGGAAACACCGGGGAGCTGTTTTTT. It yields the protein CATYFGAGNTGELFF.

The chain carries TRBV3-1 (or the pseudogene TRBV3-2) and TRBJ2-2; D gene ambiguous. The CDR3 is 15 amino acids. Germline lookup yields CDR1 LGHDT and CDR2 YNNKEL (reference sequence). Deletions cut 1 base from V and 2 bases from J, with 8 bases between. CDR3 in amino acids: CASSQVIGNTGELFF. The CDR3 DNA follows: TGTGCCAGCAGCCAAGTCATCGGTAACACCGGGGAGCTGTTTTTT.

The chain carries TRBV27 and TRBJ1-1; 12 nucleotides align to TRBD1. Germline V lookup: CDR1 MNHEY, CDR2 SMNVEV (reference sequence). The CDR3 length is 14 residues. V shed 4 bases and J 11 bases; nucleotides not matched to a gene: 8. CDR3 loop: CASSSGQGAFRAFF. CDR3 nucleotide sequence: TGTGCCAGCAGTTCGGGACAGGGGGCCTTTCGTGCTTTCTTT.

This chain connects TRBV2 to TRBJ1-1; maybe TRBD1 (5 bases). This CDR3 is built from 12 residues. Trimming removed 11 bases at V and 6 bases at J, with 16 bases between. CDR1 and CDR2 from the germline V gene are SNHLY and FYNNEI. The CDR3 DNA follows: TGTGCCCTTGGGGCCAGGGTCGCTGAAGCTTTCTTT. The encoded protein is CALGARVAEAFF. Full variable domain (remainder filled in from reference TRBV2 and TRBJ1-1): EPEVTQTPSHQVTQMGQEVILRCVPISNHLYFYWYRQILGQKVEFLVSFYNNEISEKSEIFDDQFSVERPDGSNFTLKIRSTKLEDSAMYFCALGARVAEAFFGQGTRLTVV.

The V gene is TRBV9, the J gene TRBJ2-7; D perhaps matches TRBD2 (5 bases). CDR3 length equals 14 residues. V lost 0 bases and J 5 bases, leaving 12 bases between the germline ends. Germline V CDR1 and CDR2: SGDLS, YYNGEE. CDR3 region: CASSVEVGVDEQYF. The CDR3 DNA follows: TGTGCCAGCAGCGTAGAGGTGGGAGTGGACGAGCAGTACTTC.

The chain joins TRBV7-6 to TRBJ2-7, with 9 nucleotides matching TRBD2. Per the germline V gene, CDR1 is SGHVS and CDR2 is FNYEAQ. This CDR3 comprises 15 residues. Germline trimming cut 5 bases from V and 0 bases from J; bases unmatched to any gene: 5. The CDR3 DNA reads TGTGCCAGCAGCCCCAATAGCGGGAGCTCCTACGAGCAGTACTTC. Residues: CASSPNSGSSYEQYF.

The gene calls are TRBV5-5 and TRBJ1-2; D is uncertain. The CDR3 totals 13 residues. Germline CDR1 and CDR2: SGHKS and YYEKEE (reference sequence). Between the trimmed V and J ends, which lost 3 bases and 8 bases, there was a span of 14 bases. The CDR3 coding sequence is TGTGCCAGCAGCTCTTTTTATTCGTCGGGCTACACCTTC. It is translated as CASSSFYSSGYTF.

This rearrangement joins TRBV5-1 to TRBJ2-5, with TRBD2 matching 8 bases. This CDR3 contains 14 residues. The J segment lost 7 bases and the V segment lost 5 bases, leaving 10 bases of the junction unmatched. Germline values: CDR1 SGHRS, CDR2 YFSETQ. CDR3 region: CASRRAGEGGTQYF. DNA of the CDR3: TGCGCCAGCAGGAGAGCGGGAGAGGGTGGGACCCAGTACTTC.

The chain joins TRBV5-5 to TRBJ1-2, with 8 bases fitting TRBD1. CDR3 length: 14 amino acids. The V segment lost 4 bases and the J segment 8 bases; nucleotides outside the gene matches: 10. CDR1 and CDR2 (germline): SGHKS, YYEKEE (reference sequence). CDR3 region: CASSAQGGYYGYTF. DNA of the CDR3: TGTGCCAGCAGCGCACAGGGGGGGTATTACGGCTACACCTTC.

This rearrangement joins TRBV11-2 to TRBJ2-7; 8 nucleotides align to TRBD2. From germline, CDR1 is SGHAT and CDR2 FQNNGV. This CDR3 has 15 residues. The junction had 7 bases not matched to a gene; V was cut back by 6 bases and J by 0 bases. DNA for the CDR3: TGTGCCAGCAGGCGGGCGGGGACTAGCTCCTACGAGCAGTACTTC. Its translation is CASRRAGTSSYEQYF.

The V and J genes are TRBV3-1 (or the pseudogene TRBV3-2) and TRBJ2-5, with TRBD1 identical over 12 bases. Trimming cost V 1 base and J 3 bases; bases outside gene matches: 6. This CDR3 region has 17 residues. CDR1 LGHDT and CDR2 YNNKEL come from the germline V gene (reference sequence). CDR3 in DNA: TGTGCCAGCAGCCAAGTTTTAGGGACAGGGGGCGAAGAGACCCAGTACTTC. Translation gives CASSQVLGTGGEETQYF.

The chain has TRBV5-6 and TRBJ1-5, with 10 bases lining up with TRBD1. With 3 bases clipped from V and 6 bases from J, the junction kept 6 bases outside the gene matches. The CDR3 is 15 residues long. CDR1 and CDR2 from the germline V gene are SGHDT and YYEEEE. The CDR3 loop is CASSSGTGVFQPQHF. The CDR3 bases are TGTGCCAGCAGCTCCGGGACAGGGGTGTTTCAGCCCCAGCATTTT.

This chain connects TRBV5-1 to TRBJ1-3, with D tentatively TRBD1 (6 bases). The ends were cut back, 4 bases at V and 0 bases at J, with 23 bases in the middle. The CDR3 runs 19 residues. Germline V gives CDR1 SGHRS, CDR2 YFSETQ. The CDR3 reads CASSPLGPSQGHSGNTIYF. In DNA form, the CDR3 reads TGCGCCAGCAGCCCCTTAGGGCCCAGCCAGGGGCACTCTGGAAACACCATATATTTT.

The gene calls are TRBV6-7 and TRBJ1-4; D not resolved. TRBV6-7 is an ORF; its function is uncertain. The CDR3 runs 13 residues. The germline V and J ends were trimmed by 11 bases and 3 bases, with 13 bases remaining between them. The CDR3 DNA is TGTGCCCGCAAGGAACAGCCTAATGAAAAACTGTTTTTT. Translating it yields CARKEQPNEKLFF.

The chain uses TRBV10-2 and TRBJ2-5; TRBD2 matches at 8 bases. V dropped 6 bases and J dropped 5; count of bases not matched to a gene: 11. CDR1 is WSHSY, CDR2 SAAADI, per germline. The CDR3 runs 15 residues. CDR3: CASSDTGTRLETQYF. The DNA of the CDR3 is TGCGCCAGCAGCGACACCGGGACTAGACTGGAGACCCAGTACTTC.

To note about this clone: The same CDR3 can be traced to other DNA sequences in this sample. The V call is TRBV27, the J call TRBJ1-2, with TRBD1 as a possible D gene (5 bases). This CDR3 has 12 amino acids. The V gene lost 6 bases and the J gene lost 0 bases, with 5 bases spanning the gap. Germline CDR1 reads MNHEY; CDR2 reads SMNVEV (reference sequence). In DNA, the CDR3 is TGTGCCAGCAGAGGGGCTAACTATGGCTACACCTTC. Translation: CASRGANYGYTF.

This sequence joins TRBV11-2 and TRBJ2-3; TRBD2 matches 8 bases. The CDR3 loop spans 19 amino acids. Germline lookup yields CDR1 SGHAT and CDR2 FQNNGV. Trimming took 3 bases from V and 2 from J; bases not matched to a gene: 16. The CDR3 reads CASSFPSEGSGTATDTQYF. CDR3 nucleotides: TGTGCCAGCAGCTTCCCCAGCGAGGGTAGCGGGACTGCCACAGATACGCAGTATTTT.